Listed below are T cell receptor beta chains from one sample, sequenced in a study of cytomegalovirus exposure and HLA in healthy donors. Some clones are missing from TCRdb's copy, which holds only in-frame ones; the method was immunoSEQ multiplex PCR. The table counts about 210,000 clones; more than 0.75% lies in the top ten. The sequencing sample was made of PBMCs. The source of these receptors is a woman younger than 45 in good health and CMV-seropositive. Each CDR3 is given with its conserved first and last residue. D genes are given only for firm matches.

NA TRBJ1-6 TRBV15 TGTGCCACCAGCAGAGGAGAGTCACCCCTCCACTTT CATSRGESPLHF
NA TRBJ2-1 TRBV7-2 TGTGCCAGCAGCTTGGGTTCGGGAAGCATTGAGCAGTTCTTC CASSLGSGSIEQFF
TRBD1 TRBJ1-2 TRBV6-5 TGTGCCAGCAGTTACCCTATGGACAGGGGGCGTCGGGGCTACACCTTC CASSYPMDRGRRGYTF
NA TRBJ2-3 TRBV30 TGTGCCTGGACTAGAGTCACAGATACGCAGTATTTT CAWTRVTDTQYF
TRBD1 TRBJ1-1 TRBV5-3 TGTGCCAGAAGCTTGGACAGGGGGCTTGCTGAAGCTTTCTTT CARSLDRGLAEAFF
TRBD2 TRBJ2-7 TRBV7-2 TGTGCCAGCAGCCCGGAGGGAGGGCGGTACGAGCAGTACTTC CASSPEGGRYEQYF
TRBD2 TRBJ2-1 TRBV7-2 TGTGCCAGCAGCCCCCCAGCGGGGGGAGGTGAGCAGTTCTTC CASSPPAGGGEQFF
NA TRBJ1-2 TRBV9 TGTGCCAGCAGCGGGGGCCCGGGGGATGGCTACACCTTC CASSGGPGDGYTF
NA TRBJ2-7 TRBV6-1 TGTGCCAGCAGTGAGGCTCCCCCCTACGAGCAGTACTTC CASSEAPPYEQYF
TRBD1 TRBJ1-5 TRBV28 TGTGCCTCCAGAGGGGGCAAGTTGATTCGCAATCAGCCCCAGCATTTT CASRGGKLIRNQPQHF
TRBD1 TRBJ1-1 TRBV14 TGTGCCAGCAGCCAATCGGACAGGGACAGTGAAGCTTTCTTT CASSQSDRDSEAFF
TRBD2 TRBJ2-4 TRBV9 TGTGCCAGCAGCTTAGGACTAGCGGGAGGTGGCAAAAACATTCAGTACTTC CASSLGLAGGGKNIQYF
TRBD2 TRBJ2-7 TRBV28 TGTGCCAGCAGTTCTCCGGGACTAGCGACCTACGAGCAGTACTTC CASSSPGLATYEQYF
NA TRBJ1-5 TRBV4-1 TGCGCCAGCAGCCAAGATTCGGTGGCTAGTCAGCCCCAGCATTTT CASSQDSVASQPQHF
TRBD1 TRBJ1-1 TRBV6-1 TGTGCCAGCAGTCTCGGGGACAGCACTGAAGCTTTCTTT CASSLGDSTEAFF
NA TRBJ1-1 TRBV18 TGTGCCAGCTCACCAGGGTCTAGGCAGGGTGAAGCTTTCTTT CASSPGSRQGEAFF
NA TRBJ2-1 TRBV11-3 TGTGCCAGCAGCTCGACCCCAGGGGGGCCCGGCAATGAGCAGTTCTTC CASSSTPGGPGNEQFF
NA TRBJ1-2 TRBV6-1 TGTGCCAGCAGCATCAGGACAGTAACTGGCTATGGCTACACCTTC CASSIRTVTGYGYTF
NA TRBJ1-1 TRBV5-1 TGCGCCAGCAGCCTTTGGGACTCTTTCACTGAAGCTTTCTTT CASSLWDSFTEAFF
NA TRBJ1-1 TRBV7-9 TGTGCCAGCAGCTTAGCGGAGTTGATCTCTGAAGCTTTCTTT CASSLAELISEAFF
TRBD1 TRBJ2-3 TRBV15 TGTGCCACCAGCAGTAAGCAACTATCGGGGACAGACCTCACAGATACGCAGTATTTT CATSSKQLSGTDLTDTQYF
NA TRBJ2-5 TRBV9 TGTGCCAGCAGCGTAGGCATTCCAGGGGGAGGGACCCAGTACTTC CASSVGIPGGGTQYF
NA TRBJ2-2 TRBV19 TGTGCCAGTAGTATCAGACAGCGAGGCACCGGGGAGCTGTTTTTT CASSIRQRGTGELFF
NA TRBJ2-7 TRBV27 TGTGCCAGCAGTTTCCGGGATTCCAACGAGCAGTACTTC CASSFRDSNEQYF
NA TRBJ2-2 TRBV7-9 TGTGCCAGCAGCTTAGACCCGCAGTCTGGGGAGCTGTTTTTT CASSLDPQSGELFF
NA TRBJ2-1 TRBV6-6 TGTGCCAGCAGAAGACAAGGGGGAAATGAGCAGTTCTTC CASRRQGGNEQFF
NA TRBJ1-4 TRBV27 TGTGCCAGCAGTTTGATGGGGGCAGCAACTAATGAAAAACTGTTTTTT CASSLMGAATNEKLFF
NA TRBJ1-1 TRBV2 TGTGCCAGCAGTATAGGTTGGAGGACTGAAGCTTTCTTT CASSIGWRTEAFF
NA TRBJ1-1 TRBV18 TGTGCCAGCTCACCAAAGACCGGGGCTGAAGCTTTCTTT CASSPKTGAEAFF
TRBD2 TRBJ2-3 TRBV5-1 TGCGCCAGCAGCTCGAGGACTAGCGGAGGTGAACAGTATTTT CASSSRTSGGEQYF
NA TRBJ1-1 TRBV18 TGTGCCAGCTCCCCCGCGGTGGGGGGAACTGAAGCTTTCTTT CASSPAVGGTEAFF
TRBD1 TRBJ1-5 TRBV30 TGTGCCTGGAGTGTACCGACAGGGGAGGGCAATCAGCCCCAGCATTTT CAWSVPTGEGNQPQHF
NA TRBJ2-7 TRBV7-2 TGTGCCAGCAGCTTAGGGGCGGGGTCGACCTACGAGCAGTACTTC CASSLGAGSTYEQYF
TRBD1 TRBJ1-2 TRBV6-5 TGTGCCAGCAGCCGGGACCGGGACAGGGGTTACGGCTACACCTTC CASSRDRDRGYGYTF
TRBD1 TRBJ2-5 TRBV5-1 TGCGCCAGCAGCGCAGAGGACAGGGTTGAGACCCAGTACTTC CASSAEDRVETQYF
NA TRBJ2-7 TRBV18 TGTGCCAGCTCACCCCCCAGAGACGGGACTCTAACCTACGAGCAGTACTTC CASSPPRDGTLTYEQYF
NA TRBJ2-2 TRBV11-2 TGTGCCAGCAGGGAGGTGGGCACCGGGGAGCTGTTTTTT CASREVGTGELFF
TRBD1 TRBJ1-2 TRBV7-8 TGTGCCAGCAGCAAAGACAGGGGAGACTATGGCTACACCTTC CASSKDRGDYGYTF
NA TRBJ1-2 TRBV5-6 TGTGCCAGCAGCTTGTACGCGGGGACTGGCTACACCTTC CASSLYAGTGYTF
NA TRBJ2-1 TRBV19 TGTGCCAGTAGTACCGCGGGGCTAGTCTTGAATGAGCAGTTCTTC CASSTAGLVLNEQFF
NA TRBJ2-2 TRBV7-6 TGTGCCAGCAGCTTAGTCTCCGGGGGCACCGGGGAGCTGTTTTTT CASSLVSGGTGELFF
NA TRBJ2-7 TRBV6-5 TGTGCCAGCAGTTCCAGGGTCTTCGGTATATACGAGCAGTACTTC CASSSRVFGIYEQYF
TRBD1 TRBJ1-5 TRBV19 TGTGCCAGTAGTATTACAGGGGTTAGTCAGCCCCAGCATTTT CASSITGVSQPQHF
NA TRBJ1-1 TRBV7-9 TGTGCCAGCAGCTTAGCTGCGTTTCGCACTGAAGCTTTCTTT CASSLAAFRTEAFF